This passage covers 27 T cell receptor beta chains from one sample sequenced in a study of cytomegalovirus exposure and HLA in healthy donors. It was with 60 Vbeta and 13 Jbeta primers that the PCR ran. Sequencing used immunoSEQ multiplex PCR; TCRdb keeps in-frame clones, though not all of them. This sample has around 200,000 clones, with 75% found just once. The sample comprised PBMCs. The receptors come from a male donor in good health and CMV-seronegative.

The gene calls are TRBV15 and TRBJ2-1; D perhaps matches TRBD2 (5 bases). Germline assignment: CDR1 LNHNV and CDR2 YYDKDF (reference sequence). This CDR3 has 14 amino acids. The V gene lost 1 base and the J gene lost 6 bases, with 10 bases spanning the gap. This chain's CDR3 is CATSRGEPVNEQFF. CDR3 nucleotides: TGTGCCACCAGCAGAGGGGAGCCGGTCAATGAGCAGTTCTTC.

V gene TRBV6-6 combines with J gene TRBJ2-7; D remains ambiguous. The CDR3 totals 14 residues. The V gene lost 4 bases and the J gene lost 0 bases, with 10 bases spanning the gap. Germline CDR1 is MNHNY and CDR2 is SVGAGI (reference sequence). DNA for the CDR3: TGTGCCAGCAGTTCAGTACAGAGCTCCTACGAGCAGTACTTC. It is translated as CASSSVQSSYEQYF.

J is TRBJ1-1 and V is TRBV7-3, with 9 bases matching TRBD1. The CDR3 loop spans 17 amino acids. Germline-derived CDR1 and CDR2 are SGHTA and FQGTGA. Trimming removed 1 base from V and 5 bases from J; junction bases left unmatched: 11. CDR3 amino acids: CASSLIAGTGTGTEAFF. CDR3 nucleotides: TGTGCCAGCAGCTTAATAGCCGGGACAGGGACGGGGACTGAAGCTTTCTTT.

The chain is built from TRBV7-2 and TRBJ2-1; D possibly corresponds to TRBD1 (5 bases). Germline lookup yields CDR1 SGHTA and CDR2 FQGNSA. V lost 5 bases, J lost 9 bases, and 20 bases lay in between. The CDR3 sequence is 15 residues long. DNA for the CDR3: TGTGCCAGCAGCCAGGTTCTACTGGGGCACGGTGAGCAGTTCTTC. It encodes CASSQVLLGHGEQFF.

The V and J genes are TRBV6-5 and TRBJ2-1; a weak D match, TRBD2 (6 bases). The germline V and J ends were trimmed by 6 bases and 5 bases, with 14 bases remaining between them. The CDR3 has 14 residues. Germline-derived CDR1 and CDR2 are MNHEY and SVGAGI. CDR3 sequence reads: CASRPSLAHNEQFF. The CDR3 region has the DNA TGTGCCAGCAGACCTTCCCTAGCGCACAATGAGCAGTTCTTC.

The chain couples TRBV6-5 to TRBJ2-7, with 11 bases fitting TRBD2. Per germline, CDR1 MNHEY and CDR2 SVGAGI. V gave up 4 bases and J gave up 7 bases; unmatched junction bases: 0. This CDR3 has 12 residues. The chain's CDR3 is CASSLAGGEQYF. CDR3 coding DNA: TGTGCCAGCAGTTTAGCGGGAGGGGAGCAGTACTTC.

The CDR3 DNA reads TGTGCCAGCAGTTACCGGTCAAACGATTGGTATGAGCAGTTCTTC. Translation gives CASSYRSNDWYEQFF. This rearrangement joins TRBV6-6 to TRBJ2-1; unclear D gene. Germline CDR1 is MNHNY and CDR2 is SVGAGI (reference sequence). The CDR3 is 15 amino acids. V lost 2 bases, J lost 8 bases, and 16 bases lay in between.

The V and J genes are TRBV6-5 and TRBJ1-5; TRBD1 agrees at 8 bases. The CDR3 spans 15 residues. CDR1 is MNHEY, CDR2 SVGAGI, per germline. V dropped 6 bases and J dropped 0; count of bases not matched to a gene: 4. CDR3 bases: TGTGCCAGCAGCGACAGGGGCTATAGCAATCAGCCCCAGCATTTT. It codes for CASSDRGYSNQPQHF.

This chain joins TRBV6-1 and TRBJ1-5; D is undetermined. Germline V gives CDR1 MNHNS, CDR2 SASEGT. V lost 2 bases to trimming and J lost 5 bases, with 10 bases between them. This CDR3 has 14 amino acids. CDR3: CASSEQTSDQPQHF. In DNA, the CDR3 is TGTGCCAGCAGTGAACAGACCAGCGATCAGCCCCAGCATTTT.

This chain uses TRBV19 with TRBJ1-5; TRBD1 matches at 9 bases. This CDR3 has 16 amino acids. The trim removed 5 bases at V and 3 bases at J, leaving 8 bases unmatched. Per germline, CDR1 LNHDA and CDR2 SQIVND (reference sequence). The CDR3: CASSVRTGALNQPQHF. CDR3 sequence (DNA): TGTGCCAGTAGTGTCCGGACAGGGGCCCTCAATCAGCCCCAGCATTTT.

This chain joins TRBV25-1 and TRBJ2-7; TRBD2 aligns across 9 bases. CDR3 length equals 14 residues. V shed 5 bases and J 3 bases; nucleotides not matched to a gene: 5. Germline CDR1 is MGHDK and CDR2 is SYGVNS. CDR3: CASSLAGTFYEQYF. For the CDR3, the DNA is TGTGCCAGCAGTCTAGCGGGGACCTTCTACGAGCAGTACTTC.

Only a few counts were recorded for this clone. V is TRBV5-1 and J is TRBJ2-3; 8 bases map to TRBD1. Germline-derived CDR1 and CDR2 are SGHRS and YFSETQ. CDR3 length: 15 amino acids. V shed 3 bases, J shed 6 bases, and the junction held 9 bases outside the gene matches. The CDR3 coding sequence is TGCGCCAGCAGCTCAGGGTCAGGGGGCGGGGATACGCAGTATTTT. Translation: CASSSGSGGGDTQYF.

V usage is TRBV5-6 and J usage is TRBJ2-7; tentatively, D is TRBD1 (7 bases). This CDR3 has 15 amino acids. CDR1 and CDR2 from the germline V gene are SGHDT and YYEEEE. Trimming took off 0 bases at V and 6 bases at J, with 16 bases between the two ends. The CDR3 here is CASSLGRRGVGEQYF. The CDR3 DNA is TGTGCCAGCAGCTTGGGCCGCAGGGGGGTGGGCGAGCAGTACTTC.

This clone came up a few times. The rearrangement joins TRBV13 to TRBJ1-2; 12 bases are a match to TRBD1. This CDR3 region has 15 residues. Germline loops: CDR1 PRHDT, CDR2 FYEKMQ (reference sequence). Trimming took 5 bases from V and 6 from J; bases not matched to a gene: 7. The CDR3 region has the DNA TGTGCCAGCAGCCCCCGGGACAGGGGGCGCGATGGCTACACCTTC. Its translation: CASSPRDRGRDGYTF.

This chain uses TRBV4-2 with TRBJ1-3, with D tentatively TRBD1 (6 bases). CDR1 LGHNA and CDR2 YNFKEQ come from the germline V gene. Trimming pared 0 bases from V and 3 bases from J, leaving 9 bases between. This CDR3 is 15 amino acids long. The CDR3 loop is CASSQESGVGNTIYF. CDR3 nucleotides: TGTGCCAGCAGCCAAGAATCAGGGGTTGGAAACACCATATATTTT.

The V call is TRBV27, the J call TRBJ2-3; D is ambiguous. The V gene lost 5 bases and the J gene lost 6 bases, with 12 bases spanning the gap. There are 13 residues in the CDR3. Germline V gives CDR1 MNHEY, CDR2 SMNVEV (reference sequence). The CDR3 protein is CASSPLARDTQYF. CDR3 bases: TGTGCCAGCAGTCCCTTGGCGCGGGATACGCAGTATTTT.

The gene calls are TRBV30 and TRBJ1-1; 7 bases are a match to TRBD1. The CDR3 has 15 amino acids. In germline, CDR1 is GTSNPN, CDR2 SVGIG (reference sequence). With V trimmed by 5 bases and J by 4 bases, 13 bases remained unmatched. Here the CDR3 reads CAWEDRDRGSTEAFF. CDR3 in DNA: TGTGCCTGGGAAGACCGGGACAGAGGAAGCACTGAAGCTTTCTTT.

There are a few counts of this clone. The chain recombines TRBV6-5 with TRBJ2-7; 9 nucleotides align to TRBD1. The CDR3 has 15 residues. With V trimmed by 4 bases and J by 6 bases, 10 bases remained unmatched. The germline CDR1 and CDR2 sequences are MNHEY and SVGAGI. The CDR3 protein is CASSWDRAGGSEQYF. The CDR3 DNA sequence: TGTGCCAGCAGTTGGGACAGGGCCGGAGGGTCCGAGCAGTACTTC.

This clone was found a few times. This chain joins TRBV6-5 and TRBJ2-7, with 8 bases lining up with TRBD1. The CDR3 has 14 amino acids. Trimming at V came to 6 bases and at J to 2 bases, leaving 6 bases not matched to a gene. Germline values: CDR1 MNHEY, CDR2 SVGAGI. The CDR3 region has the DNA TGTGCCAGCAGGACAGACAGGGGAGCCTACGAGCAGTACTTC. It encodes CASRTDRGAYEQYF.

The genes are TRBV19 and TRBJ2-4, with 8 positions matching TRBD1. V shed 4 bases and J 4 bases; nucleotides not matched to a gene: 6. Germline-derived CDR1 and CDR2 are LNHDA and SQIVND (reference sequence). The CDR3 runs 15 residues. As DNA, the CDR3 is TGTGCCAGTAGTAGACGACAGGGGTCAAAAAACATTCAGTACTTC. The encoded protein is CASSRRQGSKNIQYF.

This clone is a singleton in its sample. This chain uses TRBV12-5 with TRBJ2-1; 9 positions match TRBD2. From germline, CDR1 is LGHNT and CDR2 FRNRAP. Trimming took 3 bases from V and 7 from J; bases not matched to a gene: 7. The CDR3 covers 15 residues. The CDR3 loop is CASGFGRGGRNEQFF. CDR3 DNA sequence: TGTGCTAGTGGTTTCGGGCGGGGGGGGAGGAATGAGCAGTTCTTC. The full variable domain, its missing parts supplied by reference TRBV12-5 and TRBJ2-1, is DARVTQTPRHKVTEMGQEVTMRCQPILGHNTVFWYRQTMMQGLELLAYFRNRAPLDDSGMPKDRFSAEMPDATLATLKIQPSEPRDSAVYFCASGFGRGGRNEQFFGPGTRLTVL.

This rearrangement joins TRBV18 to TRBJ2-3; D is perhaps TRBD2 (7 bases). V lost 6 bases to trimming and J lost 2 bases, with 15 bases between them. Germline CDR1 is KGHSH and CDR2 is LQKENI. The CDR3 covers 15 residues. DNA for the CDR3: TGTGCCAGCTCCCCCCGGGGGGCGAACACAGATACGCAGTATTTT. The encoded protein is CASSPRGANTDTQYF.

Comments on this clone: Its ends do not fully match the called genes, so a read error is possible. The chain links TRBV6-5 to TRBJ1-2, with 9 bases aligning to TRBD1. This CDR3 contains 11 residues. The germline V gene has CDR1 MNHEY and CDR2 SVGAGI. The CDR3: CASGQGTGIDF. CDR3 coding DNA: TGTGCCAGCGGACAAGGGACAGGGATTGACTTC.

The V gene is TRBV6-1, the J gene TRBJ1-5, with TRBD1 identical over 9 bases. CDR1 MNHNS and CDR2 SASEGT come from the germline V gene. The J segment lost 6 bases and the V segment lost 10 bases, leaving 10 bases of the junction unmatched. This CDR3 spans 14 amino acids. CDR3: CAIAKQGASQPQHF. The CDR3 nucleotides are TGTGCCATAGCGAAACAGGGGGCGAGTCAGCCCCAGCATTTT.

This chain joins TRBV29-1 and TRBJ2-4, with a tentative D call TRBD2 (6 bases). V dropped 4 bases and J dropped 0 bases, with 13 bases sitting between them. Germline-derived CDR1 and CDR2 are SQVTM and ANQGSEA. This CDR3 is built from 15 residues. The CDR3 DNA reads TGCAGCGTTGTGGGACTCCCCCTAGCCAAAAACATTCAGTACTTC. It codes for CSVVGLPLAKNIQYF.

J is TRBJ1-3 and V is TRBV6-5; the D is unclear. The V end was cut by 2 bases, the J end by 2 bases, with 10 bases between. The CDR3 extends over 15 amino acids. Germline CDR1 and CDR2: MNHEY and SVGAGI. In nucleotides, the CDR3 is TGTGCCAGCAGTTACGATCACTCAACTGGAAACACCATATATTTT. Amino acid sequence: CASSYDHSTGNTIYF.

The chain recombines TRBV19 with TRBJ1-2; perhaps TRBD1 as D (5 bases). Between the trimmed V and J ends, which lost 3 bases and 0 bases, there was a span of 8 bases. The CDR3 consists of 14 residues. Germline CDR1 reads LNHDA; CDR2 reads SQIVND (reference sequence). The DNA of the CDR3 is TGTGCCAGTAGTATTGGCAGGGCTAACTATGGCTACACCTTC. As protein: CASSIGRANYGYTF.